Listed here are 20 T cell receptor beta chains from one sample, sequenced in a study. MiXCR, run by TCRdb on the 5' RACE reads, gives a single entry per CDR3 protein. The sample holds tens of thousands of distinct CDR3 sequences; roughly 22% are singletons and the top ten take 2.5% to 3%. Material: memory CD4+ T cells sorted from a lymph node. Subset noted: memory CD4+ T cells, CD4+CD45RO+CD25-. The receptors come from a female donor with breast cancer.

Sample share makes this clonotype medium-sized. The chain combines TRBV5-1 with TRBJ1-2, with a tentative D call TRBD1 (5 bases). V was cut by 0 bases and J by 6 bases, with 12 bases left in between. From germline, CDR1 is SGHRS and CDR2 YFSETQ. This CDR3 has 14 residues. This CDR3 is CASSLATQGHGYTF. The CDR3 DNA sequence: TGCGCCAGCAGCTTGGCGACGCAGGGCCATGGCTACACCTTC.

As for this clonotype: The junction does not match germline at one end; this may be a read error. Here the CDR3 reads CASGFKDRVNSPLHF. The CDR3 bases are TGCGCCAGCGGCTTTAAGGACAGGGTTAATTCACCCCTCCACTTT. This chain joins TRBV5-1 and TRBJ1-6; 8 bases are shared with TRBD1. Per the germline V gene, CDR1 is SGHRS and CDR2 is YFSETQ. The CDR3 runs to 15 residues.

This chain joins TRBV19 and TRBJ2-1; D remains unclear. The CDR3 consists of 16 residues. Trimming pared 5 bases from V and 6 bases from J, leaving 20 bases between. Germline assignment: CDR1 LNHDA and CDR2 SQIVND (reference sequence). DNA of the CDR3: TGTGCCAGTAGTCCCCCGACTCCTTCGGTTGCCAATGAGCAGTTCTTC. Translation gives CASSPPTPSVANEQFF.

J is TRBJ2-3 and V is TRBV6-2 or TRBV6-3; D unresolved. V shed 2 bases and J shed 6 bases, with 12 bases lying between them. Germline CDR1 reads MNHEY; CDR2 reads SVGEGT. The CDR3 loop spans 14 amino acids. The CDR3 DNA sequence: TGTGCCAGCAGTTACCAAGGAGCAAAGGATACGCAGTATTTT. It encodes CASSYQGAKDTQYF.

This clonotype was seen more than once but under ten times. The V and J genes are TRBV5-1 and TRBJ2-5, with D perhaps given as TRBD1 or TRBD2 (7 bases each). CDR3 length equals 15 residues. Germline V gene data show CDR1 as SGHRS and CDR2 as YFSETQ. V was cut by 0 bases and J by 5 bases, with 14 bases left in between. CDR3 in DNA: TGCGCCAGCAGCTTGGCCCGAGCGGGACAGGAGACCCAGTACTTC. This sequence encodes CASSLARAGQETQYF.

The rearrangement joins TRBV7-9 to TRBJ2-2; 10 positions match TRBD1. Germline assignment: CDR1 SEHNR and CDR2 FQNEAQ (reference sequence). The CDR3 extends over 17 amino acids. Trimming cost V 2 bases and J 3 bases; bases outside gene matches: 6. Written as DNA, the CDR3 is TGTGCCAGCAGCTTAAGTCCGGGACAGGGGTACACCGGGGAGCTGTTTTTT. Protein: CASSLSPGQGYTGELFF.

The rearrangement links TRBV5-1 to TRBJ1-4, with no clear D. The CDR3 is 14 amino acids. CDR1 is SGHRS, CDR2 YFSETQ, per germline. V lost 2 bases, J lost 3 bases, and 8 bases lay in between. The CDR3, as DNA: TGCGCCAGCAGCTTCGCACAGCCTAATGAAAAACTGTTTTTT. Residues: CASSFAQPNEKLFF. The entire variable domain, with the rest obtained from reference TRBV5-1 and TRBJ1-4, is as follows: KAGVTQTPRYLIKTRGQQVTLSCSPISGHRSVSWYQQTPGQGLQFLFEYFSETQRNKGNFPGRFSGRQFSNSRSEMNVSTLELGDSALYLCASSFAQPNEKLFFGSGTQLSVL.

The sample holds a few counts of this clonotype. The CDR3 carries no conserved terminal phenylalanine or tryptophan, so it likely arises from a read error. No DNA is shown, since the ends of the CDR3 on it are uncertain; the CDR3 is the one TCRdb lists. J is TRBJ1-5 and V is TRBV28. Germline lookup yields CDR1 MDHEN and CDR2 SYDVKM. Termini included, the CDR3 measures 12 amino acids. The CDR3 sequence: CASSERSRIPHY.

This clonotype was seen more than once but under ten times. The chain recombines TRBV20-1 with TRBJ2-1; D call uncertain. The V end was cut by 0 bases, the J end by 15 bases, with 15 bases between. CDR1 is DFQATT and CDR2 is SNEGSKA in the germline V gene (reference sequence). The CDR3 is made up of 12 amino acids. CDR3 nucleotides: TGCAGTGCTAGAGATCCGACTTCCACCAGGTTCTTC. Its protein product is CSARDPTSTRFF.

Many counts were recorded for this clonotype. The CDR3 DNA is TGCGCCAGCAGCTTCGGGACATCTGGGGCCAACGTCCTGACTTTC. It specifies CASSFGTSGANVLTF. The genes are TRBV5-1 and TRBJ2-6, with D perhaps matching TRBD1 (6 bases). Per the germline V gene, CDR1 is SGHRS and CDR2 is YFSETQ. The CDR3 covers 15 residues. Trimming removed 2 bases at V and 1 base at J, with 7 bases between.

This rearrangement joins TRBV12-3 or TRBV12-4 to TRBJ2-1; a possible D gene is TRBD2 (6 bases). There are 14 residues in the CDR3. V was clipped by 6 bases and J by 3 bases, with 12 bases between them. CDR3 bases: TGTGCCAGCAGCCCAGGGACTCGCTACAATGAGCAGTTCTTC. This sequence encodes CASSPGTRYNEQFF.

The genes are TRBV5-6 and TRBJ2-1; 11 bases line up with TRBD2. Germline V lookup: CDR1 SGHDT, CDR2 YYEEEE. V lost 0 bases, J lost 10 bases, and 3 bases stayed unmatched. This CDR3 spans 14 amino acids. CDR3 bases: TGTGCCAGCAGCTTGGTACTAGCGGGAGTAGAGCAGTTCTTC. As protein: CASSLVLAGVEQFF.

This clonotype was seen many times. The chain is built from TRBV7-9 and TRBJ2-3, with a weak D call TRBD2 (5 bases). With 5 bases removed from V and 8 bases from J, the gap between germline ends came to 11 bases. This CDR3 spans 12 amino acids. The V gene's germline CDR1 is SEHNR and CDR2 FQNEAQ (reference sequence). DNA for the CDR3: TGTGCCAGCAGCCTTACTAGAGCTACGCAGTATTTT. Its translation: CASSLTRATQYF.

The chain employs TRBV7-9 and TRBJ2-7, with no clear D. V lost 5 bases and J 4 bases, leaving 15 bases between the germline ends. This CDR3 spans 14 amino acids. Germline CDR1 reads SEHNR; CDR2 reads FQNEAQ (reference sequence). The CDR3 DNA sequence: TGTGCCAGCAGCGACGCCAGTAGTGGATACGAGCAGTACTTC. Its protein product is CASSDASSGYEQYF.

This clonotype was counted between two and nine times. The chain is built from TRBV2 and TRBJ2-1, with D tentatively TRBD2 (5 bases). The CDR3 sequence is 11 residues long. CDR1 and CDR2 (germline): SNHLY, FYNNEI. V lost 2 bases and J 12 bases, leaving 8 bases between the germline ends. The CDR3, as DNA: TGTGCCAGCAGTGAAACGAGCGGGCAGTTCTTC. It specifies CASSETSGQFF.

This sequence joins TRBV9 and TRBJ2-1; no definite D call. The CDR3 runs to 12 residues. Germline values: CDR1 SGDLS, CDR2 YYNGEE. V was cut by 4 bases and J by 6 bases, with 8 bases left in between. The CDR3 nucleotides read TGTGCCAGCAGCCCCAGCTTCAATGAGCAGTTCTTC. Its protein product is CASSPSFNEQFF.

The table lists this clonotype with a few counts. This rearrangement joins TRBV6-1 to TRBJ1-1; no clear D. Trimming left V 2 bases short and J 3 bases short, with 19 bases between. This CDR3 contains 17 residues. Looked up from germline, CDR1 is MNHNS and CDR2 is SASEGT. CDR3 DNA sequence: TGTGCCAGCAGTGAACACGGGTCGCGGGCTATGGACACTGAAGCTTTCTTT. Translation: CASSEHGSRAMDTEAFF.

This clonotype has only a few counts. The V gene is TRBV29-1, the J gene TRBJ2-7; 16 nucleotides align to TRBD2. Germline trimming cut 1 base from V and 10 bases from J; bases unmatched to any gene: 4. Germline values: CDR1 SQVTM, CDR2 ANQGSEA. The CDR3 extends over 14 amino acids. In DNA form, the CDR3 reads TGCAGCGTTGAAGTGGGACTAGCGGGAGGGCCTCAGTACTTC. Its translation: CSVEVGLAGGPQYF.

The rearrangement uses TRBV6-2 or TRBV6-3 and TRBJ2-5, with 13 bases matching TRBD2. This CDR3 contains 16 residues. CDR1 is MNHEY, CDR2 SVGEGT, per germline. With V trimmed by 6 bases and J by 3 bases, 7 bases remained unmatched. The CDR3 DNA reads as TGTGCCAGCAGCTTTCCGGGACTAGCGGGGAAAGAGACCCAGTACTTC. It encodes CASSFPGLAGKETQYF.

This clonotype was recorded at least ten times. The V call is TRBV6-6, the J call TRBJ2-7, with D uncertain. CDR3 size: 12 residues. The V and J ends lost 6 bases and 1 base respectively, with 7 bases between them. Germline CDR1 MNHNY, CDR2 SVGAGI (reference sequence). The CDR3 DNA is TGTGCCAGCAGAAAGGAGTCCTACGAGCAGTACTTC. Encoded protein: CASRKESYEQYF.